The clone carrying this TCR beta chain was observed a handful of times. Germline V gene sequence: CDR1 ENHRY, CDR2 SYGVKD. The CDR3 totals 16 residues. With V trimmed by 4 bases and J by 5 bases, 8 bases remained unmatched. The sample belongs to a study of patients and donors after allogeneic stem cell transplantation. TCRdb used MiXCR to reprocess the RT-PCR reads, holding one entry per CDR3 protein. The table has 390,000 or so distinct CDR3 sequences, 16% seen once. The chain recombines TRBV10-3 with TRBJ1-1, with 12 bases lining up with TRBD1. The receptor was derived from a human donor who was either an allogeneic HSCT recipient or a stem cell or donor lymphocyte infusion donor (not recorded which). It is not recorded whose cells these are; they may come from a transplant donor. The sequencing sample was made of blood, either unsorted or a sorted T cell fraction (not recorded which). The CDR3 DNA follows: TGTGCCATCAGTGGGGGGACAGGGGGCGTCCGGACTGAAGCTTTCTTT. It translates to CAISGGTGGVRTEAFF.